This is a list of T cell receptor beta chains from one sample in a study of cytomegalovirus exposure and HLA in healthy donors. Using immunoSEQ multiplex PCR, the repertoire was profiled, and TCRdb retains in-frame clones only, with some absent. The profile covers 150,000 or so clones, with 80% to 85% appearing a single time and about a tenth taken by the ten largest. Source material: PBMCs. The receptors shown here come from a man aged 25-45 years in good health and CMV-seropositive. The CDR3 runs from the conserved cysteine through the conserved F or W. The D gene is left open where the match is weak. Expanded clones get a size class; other rows say once, few or many, or leave the size out.

>-|-|TRBJ2-7|TRBV5-3
TGTGCCAGAAGCTCTCCACAGGATAATAATACCTCCTACGAGCAGTACTTC
CARSSPQDNNTSYEQYF
>-|-|TRBJ1-1|TRBV25-1
TGTGCCAGCAGTGGCTCAGGAAACACTGAAGCTTTCTTT
CASSGSGNTEAFF
>-|TRBD1|TRBJ2-7|TRBV28
TGTGCCAGCAGTCCCTCGGGACAGGGCGTCGGCGAGCAGTACTTC
CASSPSGQGVGEQYF
>-|TRBD1|TRBJ2-2|TRBV29-1
TGCAGCGTTGAAGGGGACAGGGTCAACACCGGGGAGCTGTTTTTT
CSVEGDRVNTGELFF
>-|TRBD1|TRBJ1-2|TRBV11-2
TGTGCCAGCAGTGATTTGAAGGACAGGGGAAGCGGCTACACCTTC
CASSDLKDRGSGYTF
>-|-|TRBJ1-1|TRBV4-3
TGCGCCAGCAGCCAAGATCCGCGCGGGAAGGCTTTCTTT
CASSQDPRGKAFF
>-|-|TRBJ2-7|TRBV7-8
TGTGCCAGCAGCCCCGAAGGTTCAGGGGCGAGCGAGCAGTACTTC
CASSPEGSGASEQYF
>-|-|TRBJ2-7|TRBV18
TGTGCCAGCTCACTACAGGGTGAGTTGGACGAGCAGTACTTC
CASSLQGELDEQYF
>once|TRBD2|TRBJ2-3|TRBV9
TGTGCCAGCAGCGTATTTACCCCCGAACTAGCGGGAGACCATGGTGATACGCAGTATTTT
CASSVFTPELAGDHGDTQYF
>few|TRBD1|TRBJ1-2|TRBV27
TGTGCCAGCAGTACATCATGGGGGACAGGGACTCATGGCTACACCTTC
CASSTSWGTGTHGYTF
>-|-|TRBJ1-2|TRBV19
TGTGCCAGATACAGGGAACGCTACACCTTC
CARYRERYTF
>-|-|TRBJ2-7|TRBV5-1
TGCGCCAGCAGCCCCCTCGGTTACGAGCAGTACTTC
CASSPLGYEQYF
>-|-|TRBJ1-3|TRBV7-2
TGTGCCAGCAGCTTAGAACTTTCTGGAAACACCATATATTTT
CASSLELSGNTIYF
>-|-|TRBJ1-2|TRBV29-1
TGCAGCGTCGAAGCCTTAATCCGGGGTGGGACTAACTATGGCTACACCTTC
CSVEALIRGGTNYGYTF